The 5 T cell receptor beta chains listed next were all sequenced from one sample in a study of beta chain features in type 1 diabetes (dated by TCRdb to about 2018). Libraries were constructed by the immunoSEQ multiplex PCR assay. The entire amount of isolated RNA was reverse transcribed using the High Capacity cDNA Reverse Transcription Kit, so the sequenced TCRB transcripts were expressed ones. What TCRdb holds here is the immuneACCESS table cut down to in-frame rearrangements. Part of the clones is not present; checked against another copy, under half of the missing clones reflect an unresolved V gene, and the others are unexplained. Within this sample are just over 600,000 clones, with roughly a sixth of them counted one time only. The ten largest make up about 0.086% of the sample. Sequencing was carried out using naive CD4+ T cells from blood. The label giving this sample's cell subset or site can be read as: true naive CD4+ T cells. The receptors come from a man aged 18 to 29 in good health.

The rearrangement uses TRBV7-2 and TRBJ2-1; a weak D match, TRBD1 (5 bases). CDR1 and CDR2 from the germline V gene are SGHTA and FQGNSA. Trimming pared 4 bases from V and 7 bases from J, leaving 11 bases between. CDR3 length: 13 amino acids. The CDR3 region is CASSSGYRNEQFF. CDR3 DNA: TGTGCCAGCAGCTCAGGGTATCGGAATGAGCAGTTCTTC.

This chain connects TRBV7-2 to TRBJ2-3, with 13 nucleotides matching TRBD2. CDR3 length: 18 residues. Trimming removed 5 bases from V and 0 bases from J; junction bases left unmatched: 8. The germline CDR1 and CDR2 sequences are SGHTA and FQGNSA. CDR3 sequence: CASSGLAGVLRSTDTQYF. The CDR3 DNA reads TGTGCCAGCAGCGGACTAGCGGGAGTTCTTCGGAGCACAGATACGCAGTATTTT.

This clone has more than one count but fewer than ten. The chain couples TRBV7-9 to TRBJ1-1; D not resolved. Germline V lookup: CDR1 SEHNR, CDR2 FQNEAQ (reference sequence). This CDR3 is built from 13 residues. V was trimmed by 5 bases and J by 0 bases, leaving 7 bases between them. The CDR3 bases are TGTGCCAGCAGCCTGCCGGTGAACACTGAAGCTTTCTTT. It encodes CASSLPVNTEAFF.

The genes are TRBV7-2 and TRBJ2-7, with TRBD1 matching over 12 bases. The trim removed 7 bases at V and 5 bases at J, leaving 15 bases unmatched. Germline V gene data show CDR1 as SGHTA and CDR2 as FQGNSA. This CDR3 contains 17 residues. In DNA form, the CDR3 reads TGTGCCAGCAAAGGAGGCCCCGCCGGGACAGGGGGCAACGAGCAGTACTTC. The encoded protein is CASKGGPAGTGGNEQYF.

The chain recombines TRBV28 with TRBJ2-5; a possible D gene is TRBD1 (5 bases). Trimming shortened V by 3 bases and J by 5 bases, and 19 bases separated the two germline ends. The CDR3 sequence is 16 residues long. Per the germline V gene, CDR1 is MDHEN and CDR2 is SYDVKM. In nucleotides, the CDR3 is TGTGCCAGCAGTTTTGGAAGGGCAGGAGCAGGGGAGACCCAGTACTTC. The encoded protein is CASSFGRAGAGETQYF.